This TCR beta chain was recovered during a study of OX40 agonist ivuxolimab in advanced cancers. V lost 3 bases to trimming and J lost 7 bases, with 15 bases between them. CDR3 size: 14 residues. From germline, CDR1 is SQVTM and CDR2 ANQGSEA. TCRdb's table, derived via immunoSEQ multiplex PCR, lists solely in-frame clones and lacks some. The table lists about 77,000 clones, roughly 80% of them singletons. The sample here was CD4+ or CD8+ T cells sorted from blood, taken in a trial of the OX40 agonist ivuxolimab. The V call is TRBV29-1, the J call TRBJ1-4; weak D call: TRBD1 (6 bases). The TCR originated in an adult with an advanced solid tumor such as melanoma, head and neck, liver or kidney cancer. CDR3 DNA sequence: TGCAGCGTTGATGATGGGGGGGCCGGTGAAAAACTGTTTTTT. This sequence encodes CSVDDGGAGEKLFF.